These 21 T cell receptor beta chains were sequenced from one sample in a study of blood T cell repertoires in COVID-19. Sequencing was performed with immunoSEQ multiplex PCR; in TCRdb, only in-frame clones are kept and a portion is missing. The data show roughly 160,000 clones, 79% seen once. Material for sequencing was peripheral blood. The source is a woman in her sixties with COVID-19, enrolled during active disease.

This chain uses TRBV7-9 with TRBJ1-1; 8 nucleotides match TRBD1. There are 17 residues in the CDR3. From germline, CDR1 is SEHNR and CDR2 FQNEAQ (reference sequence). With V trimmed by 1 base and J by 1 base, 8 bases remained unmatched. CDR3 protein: CASSLEPGQGQNTEAFF. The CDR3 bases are TGTGCCAGCAGCTTAGAGCCCGGACAGGGCCAGAACACTGAAGCTTTCTTT.

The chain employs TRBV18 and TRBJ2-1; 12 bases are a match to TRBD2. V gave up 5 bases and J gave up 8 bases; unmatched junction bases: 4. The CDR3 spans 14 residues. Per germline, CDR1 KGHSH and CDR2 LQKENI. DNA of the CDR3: TGTGCCAGCTCAGGACTAGCGGGAAGGGATGAGCAGTTCTTC. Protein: CASSGLAGRDEQFF. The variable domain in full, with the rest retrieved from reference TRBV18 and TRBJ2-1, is NAGVMQNPRHLVRRRGQEARLRCSPMKGHSHVYWYRQLPEEGLKFMVYLQKENIIDESGMPKERFSAEFPKEGPSILRIQQVVRGDSAAYFCASSGLAGRDEQFFGPGTRLTVL.

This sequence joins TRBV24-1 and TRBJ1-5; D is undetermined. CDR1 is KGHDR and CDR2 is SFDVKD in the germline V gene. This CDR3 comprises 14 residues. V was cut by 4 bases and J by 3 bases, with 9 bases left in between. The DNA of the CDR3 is TGTGCCACCAGTGACCCCCTCCTCAATCAGCCCCAGCATTTT. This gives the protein CATSDPLLNQPQHF.

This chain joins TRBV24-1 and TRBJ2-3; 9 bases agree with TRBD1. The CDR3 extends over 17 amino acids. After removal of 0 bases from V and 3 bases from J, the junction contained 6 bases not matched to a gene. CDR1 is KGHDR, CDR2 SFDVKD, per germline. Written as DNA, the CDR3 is TGTGCCACCAGTGATTTGGGGACAGGGTCTGTGACAGATACGCAGTATTTT. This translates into CATSDLGTGSVTDTQYF.

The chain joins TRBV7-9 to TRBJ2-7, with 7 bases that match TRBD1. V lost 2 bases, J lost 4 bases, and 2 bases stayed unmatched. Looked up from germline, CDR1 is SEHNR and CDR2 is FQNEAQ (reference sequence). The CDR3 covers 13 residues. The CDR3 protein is CASSLRDSYEQYV. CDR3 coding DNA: TGTGCCAGCAGCTTAAGGGACAGTTACGAGCAGTACGTC.

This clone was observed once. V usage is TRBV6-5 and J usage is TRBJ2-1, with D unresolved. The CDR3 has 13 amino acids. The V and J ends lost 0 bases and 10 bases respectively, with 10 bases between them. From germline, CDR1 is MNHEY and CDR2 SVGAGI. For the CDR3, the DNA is TGTGCCAGCAGTTACTCGGCGGCGCCGGAGCAGTTCTTC. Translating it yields CASSYSAAPEQFF.

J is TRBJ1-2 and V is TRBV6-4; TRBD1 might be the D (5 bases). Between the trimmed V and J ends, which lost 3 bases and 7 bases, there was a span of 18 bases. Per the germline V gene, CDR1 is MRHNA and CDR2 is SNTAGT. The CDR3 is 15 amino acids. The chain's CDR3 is CASSERPHGGIGYTF. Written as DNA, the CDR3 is TGTGCCAGCAGTGAGCGTCCCCACGGGGGGATTGGCTACACCTTC.

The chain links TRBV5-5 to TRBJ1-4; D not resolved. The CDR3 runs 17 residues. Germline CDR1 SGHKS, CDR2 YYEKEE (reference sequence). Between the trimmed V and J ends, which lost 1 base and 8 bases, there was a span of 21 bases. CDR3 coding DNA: TGTGCCAGCAGCTTGAAGGAGTTAGGTTTTGGCGGGGAAAAACTGTTTTTT. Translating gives CASSLKELGFGGEKLFF.

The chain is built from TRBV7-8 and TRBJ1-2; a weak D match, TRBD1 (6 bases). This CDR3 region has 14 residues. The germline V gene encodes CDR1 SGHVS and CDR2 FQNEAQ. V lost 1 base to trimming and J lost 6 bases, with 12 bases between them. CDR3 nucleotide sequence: TGTGCCAGCAGCTTAGTACAGGGCGTCCATGGCTACACCTTC. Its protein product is CASSLVQGVHGYTF.

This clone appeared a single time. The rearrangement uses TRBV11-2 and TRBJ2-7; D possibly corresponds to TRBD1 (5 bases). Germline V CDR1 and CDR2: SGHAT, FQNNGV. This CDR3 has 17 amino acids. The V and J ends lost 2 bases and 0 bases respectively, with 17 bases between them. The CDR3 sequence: CASSLKGLDRTSYEQYF. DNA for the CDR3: TGTGCCAGCAGCTTAAAAGGTCTAGACAGAACCTCCTACGAGCAGTACTTC.

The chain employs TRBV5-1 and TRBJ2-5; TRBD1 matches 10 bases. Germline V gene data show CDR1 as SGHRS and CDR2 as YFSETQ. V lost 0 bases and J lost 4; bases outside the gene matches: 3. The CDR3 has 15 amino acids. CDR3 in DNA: TGCGCCAGCAGCTTGGCGGGACAGGGGAGAGAGACCCAGTACTTC. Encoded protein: CASSLAGQGRETQYF.

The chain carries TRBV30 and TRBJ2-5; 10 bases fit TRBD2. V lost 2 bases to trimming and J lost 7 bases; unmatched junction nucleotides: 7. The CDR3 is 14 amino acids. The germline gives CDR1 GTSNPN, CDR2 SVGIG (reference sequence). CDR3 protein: CAWSITSGKGTQYF. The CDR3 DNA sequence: TGTGCCTGGAGTATTACTAGCGGGAAAGGGACCCAGTACTTC.

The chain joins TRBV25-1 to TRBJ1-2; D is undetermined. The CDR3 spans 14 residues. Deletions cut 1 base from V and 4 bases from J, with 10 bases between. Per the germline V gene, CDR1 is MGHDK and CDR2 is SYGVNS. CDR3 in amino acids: CASSESPDTYGYTF. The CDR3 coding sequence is TGTGCCAGCAGTGAATCCCCAGACACCTATGGCTACACCTTC.

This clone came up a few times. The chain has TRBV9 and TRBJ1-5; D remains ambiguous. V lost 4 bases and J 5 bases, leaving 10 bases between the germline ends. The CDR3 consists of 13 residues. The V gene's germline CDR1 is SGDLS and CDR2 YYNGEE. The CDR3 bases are TGTGCCAGCAGCCCGGGGATCGATCAGCCCCAGCATTTT. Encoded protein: CASSPGIDQPQHF.

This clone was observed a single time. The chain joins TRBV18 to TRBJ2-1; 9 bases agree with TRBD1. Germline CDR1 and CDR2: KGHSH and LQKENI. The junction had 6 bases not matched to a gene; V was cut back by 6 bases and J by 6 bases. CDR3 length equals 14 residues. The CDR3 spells CASSGTGPLNEQFF. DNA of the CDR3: TGTGCCAGCTCCGGGACAGGGCCGCTCAATGAGCAGTTCTTC.

CDR3 region: CASRNGTSGSYEQYF. For the CDR3, the DNA is TGTGCCAGCCGAAACGGGACTAGCGGGAGCTACGAGCAGTACTTC. The V gene is TRBV7-9, the J gene TRBJ2-7, with 14 bases matching TRBD2. This CDR3 contains 15 residues. V was clipped by 8 bases and J by 3 bases; unmatched bases: 6. From germline, CDR1 is SEHNR and CDR2 FQNEAQ (reference sequence). The full variable domain, rest sourced from reference TRBV7-9 and TRBJ2-7, is DTGVSQNPRHKITKRGQNVTFRCDPISEHNRLYWYRQTLGQGPEFLTYFQNEAQLEKSRLLSDRFSAERPKGSFSTLEIQRTEQGDSAMYLCASRNGTSGSYEQYFGPGTRLTVT.

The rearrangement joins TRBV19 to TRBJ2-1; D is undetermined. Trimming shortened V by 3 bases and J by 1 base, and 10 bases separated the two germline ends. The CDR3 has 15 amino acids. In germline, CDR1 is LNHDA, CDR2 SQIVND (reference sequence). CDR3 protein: CASSIGAPSYNEQFF. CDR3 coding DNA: TGTGCCAGTAGTATTGGAGCGCCATCCTACAATGAGCAGTTCTTC.

CDR3 coding DNA: TGTGCCAGCAGTGAATGGCAGAACTATGGCTACACCTTC. Its translation: CASSEWQNYGYTF. The chain couples TRBV2 to TRBJ1-2; D is uncertain. V lost 2 bases and J 2 bases, leaving 6 bases between the germline ends. This CDR3 has 13 amino acids. Looked up from germline, CDR1 is SNHLY and CDR2 is FYNNEI. The full variable domain, its missing parts supplied by reference TRBV2 and TRBJ1-2, is EPEVTQTPSHQVTQMGQEVILRCVPISNHLYFYWYRQILGQKVEFLVSFYNNEISEKSEIFDDQFSVERPDGSNFTLKIRSTKLEDSAMYFCASSEWQNYGYTFGSGTRLTVV.

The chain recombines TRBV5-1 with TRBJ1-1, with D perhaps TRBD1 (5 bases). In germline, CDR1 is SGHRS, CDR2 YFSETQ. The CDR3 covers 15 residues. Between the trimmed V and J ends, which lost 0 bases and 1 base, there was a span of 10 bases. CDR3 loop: CASSLDRRPNTEAFF. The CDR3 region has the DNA TGCGCCAGCAGCTTGGACAGGAGACCGAACACTGAAGCTTTCTTT.

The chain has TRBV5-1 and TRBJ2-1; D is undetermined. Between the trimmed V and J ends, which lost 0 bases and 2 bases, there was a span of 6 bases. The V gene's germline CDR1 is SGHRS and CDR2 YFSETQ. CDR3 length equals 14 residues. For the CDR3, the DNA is TGCGCCAGCAGCTTGGCCAACACCTACAATGAGCAGTTCTTC. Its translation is CASSLANTYNEQFF.

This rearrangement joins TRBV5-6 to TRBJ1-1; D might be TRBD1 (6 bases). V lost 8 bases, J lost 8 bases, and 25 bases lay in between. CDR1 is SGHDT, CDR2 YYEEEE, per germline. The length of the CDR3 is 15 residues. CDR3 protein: CASPLGGARDREAFF. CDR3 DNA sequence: TGTGCCAGTCCACTTGGGGGGGCGCGTGATCGAGAAGCTTTCTTT.